This T cell receptor (beta chain) comes out of a study of follicular helper T cells after annual influenza vaccination. Germline V gene lookup returns CDR1 SNHLY and CDR2 FYNNEI. CDR3 size: 15 residues. V dropped 6 bases and J dropped 0 bases, with 12 bases sitting between them. Produced via immunoSEQ multiplex PCR; TCRdb's table is partial and in-frame only. The sample has about 11,000 clones; about 80% are singletons. Stated time point: 2014-2015 season, pre-vaccination. The J gene is TRBJ1-5, the V gene TRBV2; possibly TRBD1 for D (5 bases). Sequences were derived from CXCR5- memory CD4+ T cells sorted from blood, sampled on the day of influenza vaccination. The clonotype was recovered from an adult who received the influenza vaccine. The CDR3 sequence is CASRGMDISNQPQHF. DNA for the CDR3: TGTGCCAGCAGAGGAATGGACATTAGCAATCAGCCCCAGCATTTT.